These 27 T cell receptor beta chains were all obtained from the same sample, sequenced in a study of T cells in Graves' hyperthyroidism and ophthalmopathy. RNA transcripts served as the template for amplifying TCR beta CDR3 regions. HTBI primers were the set used in a first-round RT-PCR of the TCR CDR3. TCRdb reprocessed the multiplex PCR reads via MiXCR and lists one record per CDR3 protein. The sample lists fewer than 750,000 distinct CDR3 sequences, approximately 44% seen once, with about 8.3% in the top ten. The specimen sequenced was peripheral blood or thyroid tissue (not recorded which). These receptors were obtained from a woman aged 18-29 years with Graves' hyperthyroidism.

This clonotype has just one count. The V gene is TRBV24-1, the J gene TRBJ2-7, with TRBD2 identical over 12 bases. Unmatched junction bases numbered 13, after V lost 4 bases and J lost 7 bases. The CDR3 is 17 residues long. Germline V gives CDR1 KGHDR, CDR2 SFDVKD. The DNA for the CDR3 is TGTGCCACCAGTGACCATAGGACTAGCGGGGCCAACAATGAGCAGTACTTC. This translates into CATSDHRTSGANNEQYF.

The chain carries TRBV30 and TRBJ2-7; the D is unclear. This CDR3 has 12 residues. Germline V CDR1 and CDR2: GTSNPN, SVGIG (reference sequence). V was shortened by 1 base and J by 3 bases, with 7 bases between the two germline ends. In DNA, the CDR3 is TGTGCCTGGAGTGACCAGAGCTACGAGCAGTACTTC. It specifies CAWSDQSYEQYF.

This clonotype appeared a few times. The CDR3 spells CASSRGQRETQYF. CDR3 DNA sequence: TGTGCCAGCAGCCGAGGGCAGAGAGAGACCCAGTACTTC. The genes are TRBV7-7 and TRBJ2-5; a weak D match, TRBD2 (5 bases). The V gene's germline CDR1 is SSHAT and CDR2 FNYEAQ (reference sequence). V gave up 5 bases and J gave up 4 bases, with 11 bases separating them. The CDR3 consists of 13 residues.

This clonotype was seen repeatedly, ten times or more. One end of the junction fails to match germline, which may point to a read error. The chain joins TRBV5-1 to TRBJ2-2; 7 bases match TRBD2. The CDR3 length is 13 residues. In germline, CDR1 is SGHRS, CDR2 YFSETQ. This CDR3 reads CASSLSGAGELFF. As DNA, the CDR3 is TGCGCCAGCAGCTTGTCAGGCGCGGGGGAACTGTTTTTT.

There are many counts of this clonotype. The chain has TRBV10-3 and TRBJ2-7, with 8 bases aligning to TRBD2. V gave up 7 bases and J gave up 0 bases; unmatched junction bases: 5. This CDR3 has 14 amino acids. Germline V lookup: CDR1 ENHRY, CDR2 SYGVKD. The CDR3 nucleotides are TGTGCCATCAAAACTAGCGGAAGCTCCTACGAGCAGTACTTC. This codes for CAIKTSGSSYEQYF.

This clonotype was observed many times. The chain links TRBV7-2 to TRBJ2-5; a weak D match, TRBD2 (5 bases). The germline V gene encodes CDR1 SGHTA and CDR2 FQGNSA. Between the trimmed V and J ends, which lost 6 bases and 5 bases, there was a span of 16 bases. The CDR3 has 14 amino acids. In DNA, the CDR3 is TGTGCCAGCAGTTCTCGGGGTTACGGGGAGACCCAGTACTTC. This gives the protein CASSSRGYGETQYF.

CDR3 protein: CASSWVGNEQYF. The DNA for the CDR3 is TGCGCCAGCAGCTGGGTAGGGAACGAGCAGTACTTC. This chain uses TRBV5-1 with TRBJ2-7; no definite D call. The germline V and J ends were trimmed by 3 bases and 5 bases, with 9 bases remaining between them. Germline CDR1 SGHRS, CDR2 YFSETQ. The CDR3 runs 12 residues.

The rearrangement uses TRBV28 and TRBJ1-5, with a tentative D call TRBD1 (5 bases). Trimming took off 0 bases at V and 2 bases at J, with 8 bases between the two ends. Germline CDR1 reads MDHEN; CDR2 reads SYDVKM. The CDR3 runs to 15 residues. CDR3 sequence: CASSLWGDGNQPQHF. The CDR3 DNA reads TGTGCCAGCAGTTTATGGGGGGACGGCAATCAGCCCCAGCATTTT. Supplemented by reference TRBV28 and TRBJ1-5, the full variable domain reads DVKVTQSSRYLVKRTGEKVFLECVQDMDHENMFWYRQDPGLGLRLIYFSYDVKMKEKGDIPEGYSVSREKKERFSLILESASTNQTSMYLCASSLWGDGNQPQHFGDGTRLSIL.

This clonotype was observed at least ten times. The chain recombines TRBV7-2 with TRBJ1-1; D gene uncertain. V shed 5 bases and J shed 1 base, with 14 bases lying between them. The CDR3 extends over 15 amino acids. The germline CDR1 and CDR2 sequences are SGHTA and FQGNSA. The CDR3 region has the DNA TGTGCCAGCAGCATGAGTCTCAATTCGAACACTGAAGCTTTCTTT. As protein: CASSMSLNSNTEAFF.

Of note for this clonotype: Because the CDR3 is missing its conserved closing phenylalanine or tryptophan, this is likely a read error. The DNA is omitted, as the CDR3 cannot be located on it reliably, and the CDR3 follows TCRdb's listing. The chain uses TRBV20-1 and TRBJ2-5. From germline, CDR1 is DFQATT and CDR2 SNEGSKA (reference sequence). The CDR3 totals 8 residues, both ends included. This CDR3 is CSARPRTS.

The chain joins TRBV3-1 to TRBJ2-7; TRBD2 matches at 11 bases. The CDR3 covers 16 residues. V gave up 4 bases and J gave up 2 bases; unmatched junction bases: 7. Looked up from germline, CDR1 is LGHDT and CDR2 is YNNKEL (reference sequence). The CDR3 coding sequence is TGTGCCAGCAGCCCTCGACAGGGACTAGCGGCCTACGAGCAGTACTTC. Its translation: CASSPRQGLAAYEQYF.

The gene calls are TRBV19 and TRBJ1-1; maybe TRBD1 (5 bases). The CDR3 sequence is 15 residues long. Germline V gene sequence: CDR1 LNHDA, CDR2 SQIVND (reference sequence). Trimming took off 4 bases at V and 1 base at J, with 13 bases between the two ends. DNA for the CDR3: TGTGCCAGTAGTAAGCCAGGGACGGCGAACACTGAAGCTTTCTTT. Protein: CASSKPGTANTEAFF.

Ten or more counts support this clonotype. The gene calls are TRBV24-1 and TRBJ2-3; 9 bases are a match to TRBD2. J was trimmed by 6 bases and V by 6 bases; bases with no gene match: 9. The CDR3 contains 15 residues. The germline V gene has CDR1 KGHDR and CDR2 SFDVKD. The CDR3 sequence is CATSRGSGRGDTQYF. In DNA form, the CDR3 reads TGTGCCACCAGTAGAGGTAGCGGGAGAGGTGATACGCAGTATTTT.

This rearrangement joins TRBV14 to TRBJ2-5, with D possibly being TRBD2 (6 bases). The germline gives CDR1 SGHDN, CDR2 FVKESK. This CDR3 spans 14 amino acids. Deletions cut 11 bases from V and 5 bases from J, with 21 bases between. This CDR3 reads CAGGQAPGGETQYF. CDR3 coding DNA: TGTGCCGGCGGCCAAGCCCCAGGAGGGGAGACCCAGTACTTC.

The sample holds many counts of this clonotype. V usage is TRBV6-1 and J usage is TRBJ2-5; tentatively, D is TRBD2 (6 bases). Between the trimmed V and J ends, which lost 0 bases and 4 bases, there was a span of 9 bases. Germline V lookup: CDR1 MNHNS, CDR2 SASEGT. The CDR3 loop spans 14 amino acids. The CDR3 spells CASSEAGGSETQYF. CDR3 in DNA: TGTGCCAGCAGTGAAGCGGGAGGATCAGAGACCCAGTACTTC.

This clonotype has ten or more counts. The V and J genes are TRBV4-1 and TRBJ1-1; D is uncertain. The germline V gene encodes CDR1 MGHRA and CDR2 YSYEKL. V was shortened by 1 base and J by 1 base, with 7 bases between the two germline ends. This CDR3 comprises 14 residues. CDR3 region: CASSQGLRNTEAFF. The DNA of the CDR3 is TGCGCCAGCAGCCAAGGGCTTAGGAACACTGAAGCTTTCTTT.

The chain is built from TRBV15 and TRBJ2-7, with 8 bases fitting TRBD1. Per the germline V gene, CDR1 is LNHNV and CDR2 is YYDKDF (reference sequence). This CDR3 has 14 amino acids. V shed 5 bases, J shed 2 bases, and the junction held 5 bases outside the gene matches. The CDR3 DNA reads TGTGCCACCAGCCGACAGACAGGGGCCTACGAGCAGTACTTC. Translation gives CATSRQTGAYEQYF. The full variable domain, completed using reference TRBV15 and TRBJ2-7, is DAMVIQNPRYQVTQFGKPVTLSCSQTLNHNVMYWYQQKSSQAPKLLFHYYDKDFNNEADTPDNFQSRRPNTSFCFLDIRSPGLGDTAMYLCATSRQTGAYEQYFGPGTRLTVT.

This clonotype was counted ten times or more. The chain couples TRBV4-1 to TRBJ1-5; possibly TRBD1 for D (6 bases). The V end was cut by 1 base, the J end by 4 bases, with 17 bases between. This CDR3 is 17 amino acids long. Germline V gene sequence: CDR1 MGHRA, CDR2 YSYEKL. This chain's CDR3 is CASSQGRGGGLNQPQHF. In DNA, the CDR3 is TGCGCCAGCAGCCAAGGTCGGGGAGGGGGATTAAATCAGCCCCAGCATTTT.

The chain recombines TRBV7-2 with TRBJ2-2; no clear D gene. The CDR3 is 14 residues long. The germline V gene encodes CDR1 SGHTA and CDR2 FQGNSA. V was shortened by 0 bases and J by 5 bases, with 7 bases between the two germline ends. CDR3 DNA: TGTGCCAGCAGCTTAGCGGGCCGTACCGGGGAGCTGTTTTTT. It specifies CASSLAGRTGELFF.

Points on this clonotype: Given a much more abundant clone one base away, this may be a read error. The chain employs TRBV5-1 and TRBJ2-5; the D gene is possibly TRBD1 (5 bases). Germline CDR1 reads SGHRS; CDR2 reads YFSETQ. The CDR3 runs to 15 residues. The DNA for the CDR3 is TGCGCCAGCAGCTTGGATCGGCCAGGACAAGAGGCCCAGTACTTC. Amino acid sequence: CASSLDRPGQEAQYF.

This clonotype was seen ten or more times. V usage is TRBV20-1 and J usage is TRBJ1-5; 9 bases agree with TRBD1. The trim removed 1 base at V and 2 bases at J, leaving 12 bases unmatched. Germline CDR1 reads DFQATT; CDR2 reads SNEGSKA (reference sequence). The CDR3 covers 18 residues. The CDR3 here is CSARGPTEQGAGNQPQHF. For the CDR3, the DNA is TGCAGTGCTAGAGGGCCGACCGAACAGGGGGCAGGCAATCAGCCCCAGCATTTT.

The table lists this clonotype with many counts. V gene TRBV7-9 combines with J gene TRBJ2-7, with 8 bases fitting TRBD1. The CDR3 has 16 amino acids. CDR1 is SEHNR, CDR2 FQNEAQ, per germline (reference sequence). J was trimmed by 3 bases and V by 4 bases; bases with no gene match: 11. The CDR3 nucleotides are TGTGCCAGCAGCTCCTCTAGACAGGGGAAAATCTACGAGCAGTACTTC. Protein product: CASSSSRQGKIYEQYF.

This clonotype was counted a few times. At one of its ends the junction is not consistent with the germline gene, which may arise from a read error. The chain couples TRBV25-1 to TRBJ2-5; possible D gene TRBD2, 5 bases. The DNA end lines up better with TRBJ2-1; the J call may be wrong. The CDR3 is 15 residues long. Germline CDR1 and CDR2: MGHDK and SYGVNS. The CDR3 DNA follows: TGCGCCAGCAGCCACACTAGGGCCCGGTGGAATGAGCAGTTCTTC. Translated: CASSHTRARWNEQFF.

The CDR3: CATSREVGSFGYTF. The CDR3 DNA follows: TGTGCCACCAGCAGAGAAGTAGGGAGCTTTGGCTACACCTTC. The chain has TRBV15 and TRBJ1-2; D gene unclear. Germline V lookup: CDR1 LNHNV, CDR2 YYDKDF (reference sequence). This CDR3 spans 14 amino acids. Deletions cut 0 bases from V and 7 bases from J, with 12 bases between.

The V gene is TRBV7-9, the J gene TRBJ2-6; D unclear. The ends were cut back, 5 bases at V and 0 bases at J, with 11 bases in the middle. CDR3 length equals 16 residues. Germline V gene lookup returns CDR1 SEHNR and CDR2 FQNEAQ (reference sequence). DNA of the CDR3: TGTGCCAGCAGCCCCTTATTGAGCTCTGGGGCCAACGTCCTGACTTTC. Translated, it gives CASSPLLSSGANVLTF.

This chain joins TRBV2 and TRBJ1-6; tentatively, D is TRBD1 (5 bases). V lost 4 bases, J lost 7 bases, and 14 bases lay in between. Germline V gives CDR1 SNHLY, CDR2 FYNNEI. This CDR3 contains 15 residues. The CDR3 reads CASSVGGGPNSPLHF. DNA for the CDR3: TGTGCCAGCAGTGTCGGGGGAGGGCCAAATTCACCCCTCCACTTT.

Many counts were recorded for this clonotype. The chain links TRBV9 to TRBJ2-7; D is unresolved. Germline CDR1 is SGDLS and CDR2 is YYNGEE. Trimming took 0 bases from V and 0 from J, leaving 7 bases between them. The CDR3 contains 14 residues. CDR3 coding DNA: TGTGCCAGCAGCGTAGGGGGAAACTCCTACGAGCAGTACTTC. It encodes CASSVGGNSYEQYF.